Detailed here is one TCR beta chain. The antigen remains undetermined. A read error may account for a junction end that differs from germline. This CDR3 has 17 amino acids. Looked up from germline, CDR1 is LNHNV and CDR2 is YYDKDF (reference sequence). Investigators profiled TCR beta VDJ and CDR3 from genomic DNA template. Each CDR3 protein gets one entry after TCRdb re-called the reads with MiXCR. The profile shows 150,000 to 200,000 distinct CDR3 sequences, approximately 40% of them singletons. The sample originates from a study of CD8+CD57+ T cells in acquired aplastic anemia. As for the study in general: Sorted CD4+ plus CD8+ cells gave DNA averaging about 3.2 ug.

Study findings and constraints: Simpson's diversity of CD8+ cells was not significantly different in patients compared with controls.

The chain carries TRBV15 and TRBJ2-5; 13 bases map to TRBD2. The sequence was obtained from a human donor in good health. The sequencing sample was made of sorted CD4+, CD8+, or CD8+CD57+ T cells (not recorded which) from PBMCs. The CDR3 sequence is CATSRKKLAGGPETQCF. CDR3 nucleotide sequence: TGTGCCACTAGCAGAAAGAAACTAGCGGGAGGGCCGGAGACCCAGTGCTTC. Looking up the rest from reference TRBV15 and TRBJ2-5 gives the full variable domain: DAMVIQNPRYQVTQFGKPVTLSCSQTLNHNVMYWYQQKSSQAPKLLFHYYDKDFNNEADTPDNFQSRRPNTSFCFLDIRSPGLGDTAMYLCATSRKKLAGGPETQCFGPGTRLLVL.